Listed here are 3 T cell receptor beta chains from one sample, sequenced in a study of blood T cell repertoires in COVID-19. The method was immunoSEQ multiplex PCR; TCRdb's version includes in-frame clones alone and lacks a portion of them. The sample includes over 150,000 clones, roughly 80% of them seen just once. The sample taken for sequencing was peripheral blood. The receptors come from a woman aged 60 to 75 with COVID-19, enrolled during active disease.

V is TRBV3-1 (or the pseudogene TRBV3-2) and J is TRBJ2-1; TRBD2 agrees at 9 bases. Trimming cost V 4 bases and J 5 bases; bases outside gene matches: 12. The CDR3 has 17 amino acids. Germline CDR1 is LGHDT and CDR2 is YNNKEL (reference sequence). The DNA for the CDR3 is TGTGCCAGCAGCCCGAAGGGAGCGACTAGCGGTCACAATGAGCAGTTCTTC. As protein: CASSPKGATSGHNEQFF.

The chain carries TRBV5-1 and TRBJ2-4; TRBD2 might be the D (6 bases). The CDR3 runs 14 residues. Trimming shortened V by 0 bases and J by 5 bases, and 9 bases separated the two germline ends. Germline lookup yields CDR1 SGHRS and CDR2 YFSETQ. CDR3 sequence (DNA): TGCGCCAGCAGCTTGGTCGGGGAGGAAAACATTCAGTACTTC. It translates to CASSLVGEENIQYF.

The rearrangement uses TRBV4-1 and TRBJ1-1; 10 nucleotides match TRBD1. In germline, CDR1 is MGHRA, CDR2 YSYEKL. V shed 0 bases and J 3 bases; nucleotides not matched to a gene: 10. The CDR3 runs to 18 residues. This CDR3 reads CASSQEGRQGALDTEAFF. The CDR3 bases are TGCGCCAGCAGCCAAGAAGGGCGACAGGGGGCGCTTGACACTGAAGCTTTCTTT.